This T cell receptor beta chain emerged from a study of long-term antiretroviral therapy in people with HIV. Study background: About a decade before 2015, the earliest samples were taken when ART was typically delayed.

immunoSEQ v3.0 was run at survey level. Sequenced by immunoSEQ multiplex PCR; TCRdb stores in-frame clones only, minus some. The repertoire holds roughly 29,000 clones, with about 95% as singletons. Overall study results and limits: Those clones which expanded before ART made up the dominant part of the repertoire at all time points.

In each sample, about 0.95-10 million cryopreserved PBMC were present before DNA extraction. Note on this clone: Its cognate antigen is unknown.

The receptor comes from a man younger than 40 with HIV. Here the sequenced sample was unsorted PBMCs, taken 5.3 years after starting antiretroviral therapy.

The CDR3 protein is CAWRNAGGPVNEKLFF. The CDR3, as DNA: TGTGCCTGGAGGAATGCAGGGGGCCCTGTGAATGAAAAACTGTTTTTT. The chain links TRBV30 to TRBJ1-4; 8 bases map to TRBD1. The CDR3 runs to 16 residues. CDR1 and CDR2 (germline): GTSNPN, SVGIG (reference sequence). V lost 3 bases to trimming and J lost 5 bases; unmatched junction nucleotides: 11.